The clone carrying this T cell receptor beta chain was recorded many times. The antigen is unknown. The record originates from a study of regulatory T cells in long-lasting Graves disease. Study-level points and caveats: Only peripheral blood was studied, not thyroid tissue.

CDR3 length: 17 amino acids. Per the germline V gene, CDR1 is SGHAT and CDR2 is FQNNGV. With 0 bases removed from V and 0 bases from J, the gap between germline ends came to 11 bases. Building the TCR beta libraries relied on iRepertoire HTBI primers, and CDR3 regions underwent Arm-PCR. TCRdb independently ran MiXCR on the multiplex PCR reads; one entry per CDR3 protein. The profile shows roughly 450,000 distinct CDR3 sequences, around 21% of them singletons. Indicated time point: persistent/refractory GD, antithyroid drugs over 5 years with positive TRAb. From PBMCs, RNA was extracted and then used to make the TCR library.

The chain is built from TRBV11-2 and TRBJ2-2; D call uncertain. This material consisted of peripheral blood mononuclear cells (PBMCs), taken when the disease was refractory, from a patient treated with antithyroid drugs. This clonotype was sampled from a female donor with Graves disease. This chain's CDR3 is CASSLDLARSNTGELFF. The CDR3 bases are TGTGCCAGCAGCTTAGATCTGGCCAGATCGAACACCGGGGAGCTGTTTTTT.